This T cell receptor beta chain comes out of a study of Tregs in tolerant kidney transplant recipients. Regarding the study as a whole: The most relevant donor-specific Treg TCRbeta repertoire apparently came from expansion with activated donor B cells. Biological reproducibility was not directly addressed, but technical replication error appeared minimal. In tolerant patients, donor-specific Tregs outgrew total Tregs, suggesting antigen-driven expansion.

Recipients received nonmyeloablative bone marrow transplants from related graft donors, with transient mixed chimerism. Concerning this clone itself: Its target is not known.

Germline V gene lookup returns CDR1 SGHAT and CDR2 FQNNGV. The germline V and J ends were trimmed by 5 bases and 0 bases, with 14 bases remaining between them. The CDR3 is made up of 15 amino acids. Method: immunoSEQ multiplex PCR; TCRdb's copy keeps in-frame clones and lacks some. This sample has fewer than 55,000 clones, with approximately 89% found just once. This chain joins TRBV11-2 and TRBJ2-7, with D possibly being TRBD1 (5 bases). This specimen was CD8+ T cells from blood (PBMCs), taken 12 months after the transplant. The receptor's source is a human patient who received a combined kidney and bone marrow transplant. The T cells may partly be graft donor cells. In DNA, the CDR3 is TGTGCCAGCAGCGTATTCAGGGTGGGCTCCTACGAGCAGTACTTC. It encodes CASSVFRVGSYEQYF.